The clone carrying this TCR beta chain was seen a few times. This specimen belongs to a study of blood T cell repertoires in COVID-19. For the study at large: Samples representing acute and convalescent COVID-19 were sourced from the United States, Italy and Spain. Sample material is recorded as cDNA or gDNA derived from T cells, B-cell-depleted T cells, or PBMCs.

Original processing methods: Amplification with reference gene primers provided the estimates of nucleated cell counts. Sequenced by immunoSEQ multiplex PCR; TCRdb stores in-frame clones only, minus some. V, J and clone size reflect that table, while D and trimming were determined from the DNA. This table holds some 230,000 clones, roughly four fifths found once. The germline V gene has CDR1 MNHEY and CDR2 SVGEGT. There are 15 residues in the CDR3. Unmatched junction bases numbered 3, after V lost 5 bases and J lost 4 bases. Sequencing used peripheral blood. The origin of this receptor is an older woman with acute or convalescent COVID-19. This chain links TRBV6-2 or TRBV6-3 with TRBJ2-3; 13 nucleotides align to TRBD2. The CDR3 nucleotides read TGTGCCAGCAGTCGGACTAGCGGGGGACCAGATACGCAGTATTTT. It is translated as CASSRTSGGPDTQYF.